Listed below are T cell receptor beta chains from one sample, sequenced in a study of T cells after yellow fever vaccination. Each CDR3 protein is one row after TCRdb ran MiXCR on the 5' RACE reads. The sample shows some 320,000 distinct CDR3 sequences, about 4% of them seen only once. The source material was PBMCs, sampled 5 days after the yellow fever booster vaccination. The receptors stem from a man between 18 and 29 years old who received the YFV17D yellow fever vaccine. Each CDR3 is given with its conserved first and last residue. The D gene is left open where the match is weak. For some rows the clone size is stated as once, few or many, or as a class when expanded; others skip it.

V	J	D	size	DNA	CDR3
TRBV14	TRBJ1-1	.	few	TGTGCCAGCAGCCAGGGGGGCAGCCGAATGGGTACTGAAGCTTTCTTT	CASSQGGSRMGTEAFF
TRBV12-3/TRBV12-4	TRBJ2-1	TRBD2	.	TGTGCCAGCAAAAGTACTAGCGGGGGGGCTGGGAATGAGCAGTTCTTC	CASKSTSGGAGNEQFF
TRBV20-1	TRBJ2-1	TRBD2	few	TGCAGTGCTAGACCCCCGGGGGGGGGGGCGTTATTC	CSARPPGGGALF
TRBV4-3	TRBJ2-3	TRBD2	.	TGCGCCAGCAGCCAAGGGACTAGCGGGGGGCAAAGCACAGATACGCAGTATTTT	CASSQGTSGGQSTDTQYF
TRBV15	TRBJ1-2	.	few	TGTGCCACCAGCACAGGGAGTGCCTATGGCTACACCTTC	CATSTGSAYGYTF
TRBV7-2	TRBJ2-3	TRBD1	.	TGTGCCAGCAGCCCACAGGGGGCATGGACAGATACGCAGTATTTT	CASSPQGAWTDTQYF
TRBV24-1	TRBJ2-3	.	many	TGTGCCACCAGTGATGGGAGCACAGATACGCAGTATTTT	CATSDGSTDTQYF
TRBV7-2	TRBJ1-4	.	many	TGTGCCAGCAGCTTCTCTACAACTAATGAAAAACTGTTTTTT	CASSFSTTNEKLFF
TRBV5-1	TRBJ2-5	.	many	TGCGCCAGCAGCTTGAAGTTGGGGGTAGAGACCCAGTACTTC	CASSLKLGVETQYF
TRBV5-5	TRBJ2-3	.	.	TGTGCCAGCAGCTTGGGCAGGGGGGTAGATACGCAGTATTTT	CASSLGRGVDTQYF
TRBV7-2	TRBJ1-6	.	.	TGTGCCAGCAGCTTAGACCCAGGGGCTGGAACCCTCCACTTT	CASSLDPGAGTLHF
TRBV19	TRBJ1-5	TRBD1	few	TGTGCCACCCAAGAGGTCAGGGGGCGGGTGCCCCAGCATTTT	CATQEVRGRVPQHF
TRBV6-5	TRBJ2-3	TRBD1	few	TGTGCCAGCAGTGGCATTACAGGGGGTTTCGCAGATACGCAGTATTTT	CASSGITGGFADTQYF
TRBV2	TRBJ2-5	.	.	TGTGCCAGCGGGAACGGGGAGACCCAGTACTTC	CASGNGETQYF